These 30 T cell receptor beta chains share one sample of origin, sequenced in a study of CD8+CD57+ T cells in acquired aplastic anemia. Individuals selected for sequencing had exhibited CD8+CD57+ cell expansion on flow cytometry. Genomic DNA templated the TCR beta VDJ and CDR3 profiling. TCRdb reprocessed the reads with MiXCR, giving one entry per CDR3 protein. The table has roughly 200,000 distinct CDR3 sequences, 63% seen once. Sequenced sample: sorted CD4+, CD8+, or CD8+CD57+ T cells (not recorded which) from PBMCs. These receptors were taken from a human donor with aplastic anemia.

This clonotype came up many times. The V and J genes are TRBV6-2 or TRBV6-3 and TRBJ1-6, with TRBD1 as a possible D gene (5 bases). This CDR3 has 16 amino acids. From germline, CDR1 is MNHEY and CDR2 SVGEGT. V lost 5 bases and J 0 bases, leaving 11 bases between the germline ends. The CDR3 protein is CASSRQRSSYNSPLHF. The CDR3 nucleotides are TGTGCCAGCAGTCGACAGAGGAGCTCCTATAATTCACCCCTCCACTTT.

Notes on this clonotype: A junction boundary mismatches the germline segment, possibly from a read error. The chain is built from TRBV2 and TRBJ1-1; TRBD1 is a possible D gene (5 bases). The CDR3 consists of 13 residues. The germline V gene has CDR1 SNHLY and CDR2 FYNNEI. CDR3 amino acids: CASRTVMNTEALF. CDR3 nucleotide sequence: TGTGCCAGCAGGACAGTTATGAACACTGAAGCTCTCTTT.

The chain uses TRBV19 and TRBJ1-2; no firm D call. The germline gives CDR1 LNHDA, CDR2 SQIVND (reference sequence). This CDR3 region has 13 residues. V lost 4 bases, J lost 5 bases, and 11 bases lay in between. CDR3 in DNA: TGTGCCAGTAGTACCGGGTCTGCGTATGGCTACACCTTC. Encoded protein: CASSTGSAYGYTF.

The gene calls are TRBV15 and TRBJ2-1, with 8 bases matching TRBD2. The CDR3 is 14 residues long. The V segment lost 4 bases and the J segment 7 bases; nucleotides outside the gene matches: 6. Germline V gives CDR1 LNHNV, CDR2 YYDKDF (reference sequence). The CDR3, as DNA: TGTGCCACCAGCAAAGCGGGGGTTAGTAATGAGCAGTTCTTC. Protein: CATSKAGVSNEQFF.

This chain joins TRBV5-1 and TRBJ1-6; TRBD1 aligns across 10 bases. The V segment lost 6 bases and the J segment 6 bases; nucleotides outside the gene matches: 3. Germline values: CDR1 SGHRS, CDR2 YFSETQ. The CDR3 totals 14 residues. The CDR3 coding sequence is TGCGCCAGCACCCGGGACAGGGGTAATTCACCCCTCCACTTT. Encoded protein: CASTRDRGNSPLHF.

The rearrangement links TRBV7-3 to TRBJ2-1; TRBD1 agrees at 7 bases. Unmatched junction bases numbered 2, after V lost 5 bases and J lost 7 bases. Germline CDR1 SGHTA, CDR2 FQGTGA. The CDR3 has 12 residues. The CDR3 is CASSGDRNEQFF. CDR3 sequence (DNA): TGTGCCAGCAGCGGGGACAGAAATGAGCAGTTCTTC.

The gene calls are TRBV12-3 or TRBV12-4 and TRBJ2-5, with 7 bases that match TRBD1. V gave up 6 bases and J gave up 2 bases; unmatched junction bases: 6. The CDR3 sequence is 14 residues long. The CDR3 is CASRGTTGQETQYF. The CDR3 DNA reads as TGTGCCAGCAGGGGTACGACAGGGCAAGAGACCCAGTACTTC.

The chain is built from TRBV2 and TRBJ2-1; D is unresolved. Trimming pared 4 bases from V and 10 bases from J, leaving 8 bases between. This CDR3 is 11 amino acids long. CDR1 SNHLY and CDR2 FYNNEI come from the germline V gene. The CDR3 nucleotides are TGTGCCAGCAGTGTCATGTACGAGCAGTTCTTC. This sequence encodes CASSVMYEQFF. The whole variable domain, remainder taken from reference TRBV2 and TRBJ2-1, is EPEVTQTPSHQVTQMGQEVILRCVPISNHLYFYWYRQILGQKVEFLVSFYNNEISEKSEIFDDQFSVERPDGSNFTLKIRSTKLEDSAMYFCASSVMYEQFFGPGTRLTVL.

This clonotype came up a few times. This chain connects TRBV7-6 to TRBJ2-5, with TRBD1 identical over 7 bases. This CDR3 is built from 17 residues. In germline, CDR1 is SGHVS, CDR2 FNYEAQ. J gave up 0 bases and V 2 bases, and 9 bases lay outside the gene matches. The CDR3 DNA reads as TGTGCCAGCAGCTTATCATCCAGGGGGTACCACCAAGAGACCCAGTACTTC. This sequence encodes CASSLSSRGYHQETQYF.

This clonotype turned up a few times. The rearrangement joins TRBV4-2 to TRBJ1-1; D gene uncertain. Between the trimmed V and J ends, which lost 7 bases and 4 bases, there was a span of 13 bases. Per germline, CDR1 LGHNA and CDR2 YNFKEQ. The CDR3 sequence is 13 residues long. CDR3 DNA sequence: TGTGCCAGCATGATTAGGGAGGGCACTGAAGCTTTCTTT. Protein sequence: CASMIREGTEAFF.

CDR3 residues: CASSQAGTGNTEAFF. CDR3 coding DNA: TGTGCCAGCAGCCAAGCCGGGACAGGGAACACTGAAGCTTTCTTT. The chain recombines TRBV14 with TRBJ1-1; 8 nucleotides line up with TRBD1. The V and J ends lost 1 base and 1 base, in that order; junction bases with no gene match: 2. CDR1 and CDR2 (germline): SGHDN, FVKESK. The CDR3 extends over 15 amino acids.

The chain links TRBV20-1 to TRBJ1-1; D perhaps matches TRBD1 (5 bases). This CDR3 has 13 amino acids. Germline CDR1 reads DFQATT; CDR2 reads SNEGSKA (reference sequence). The DNA of the CDR3 is TGCAGCGTCAAGACAGCGTTGAACACTGAAGCTTTCTTT. Residues: CSVKTALNTEAFF.

This chain connects TRBV7-9 to TRBJ1-1; no firm D call. The V end was cut by 5 bases, the J end by 1 base, with 14 bases between. The germline gives CDR1 SEHNR, CDR2 FQNEAQ (reference sequence). The CDR3 extends over 15 amino acids. The CDR3: CASSPPARQNTEAFF. DNA for the CDR3: TGTGCCAGCAGCCCGCCGGCAAGGCAGAACACTGAAGCTTTCTTT.

This clonotype was counted at least ten times. The chain combines TRBV2 with TRBJ1-3; D not certain. The CDR3 sequence is 17 residues long. The V gene lost 4 bases and the J gene lost 0 bases, with 16 bases spanning the gap. Per the germline V gene, CDR1 is SNHLY and CDR2 is FYNNEI. In DNA, the CDR3 is TGTGCCAGCAGTGTGGGTGAGGTATGGGACTCTGGAAACACCATATATTTT. It translates to CASSVGEVWDSGNTIYF. The variable domain in full, completed from reference TRBV2 and TRBJ1-3, reads EPEVTQTPSHQVTQMGQEVILRCVPISNHLYFYWYRQILGQKVEFLVSFYNNEISEKSEIFDDQFSVERPDGSNFTLKIRSTKLEDSAMYFCASSVGEVWDSGNTIYFGEGSWLTVV.

The V and J genes are TRBV7-9 and TRBJ2-3; 9 bases map to TRBD2. With 5 bases clipped from V and 2 bases from J, the junction kept 8 bases outside the gene matches. The CDR3 runs to 16 residues. Germline values: CDR1 SEHNR, CDR2 FQNEAQ (reference sequence). The CDR3 DNA follows: TGTGCCAGCAGCCGAGGGACTAGCCTATACACAGATACGCAGTATTTT. Its translation: CASSRGTSLYTDTQYF.

The rearrangement joins TRBV3-1 to TRBJ1-3; 9 nucleotides agree with TRBD1. V lost 4 bases, J lost 4 bases, and 8 bases stayed unmatched. Germline V gene lookup returns CDR1 LGHDT and CDR2 YNNKEL (reference sequence). This CDR3 spans 16 amino acids. CDR3 nucleotides: TGTGCCAGCAGCCCTGGCGGGACAGGGAACGGAAACACCATATATTTT. Amino acids: CASSPGGTGNGNTIYF.

This rearrangement joins TRBV7-2 to TRBJ2-3, with 11 bases fitting TRBD2. Germline loops: CDR1 SGHTA, CDR2 FQGNSA. This CDR3 has 15 residues. Germline trimming cut 6 bases from V and 2 bases from J; bases unmatched to any gene: 4. The CDR3 sequence: CASRTSGAFTDTQYF. The CDR3 bases are TGTGCCAGCAGGACTAGCGGGGCGTTCACAGATACGCAGTATTTT. The full variable domain, rest sourced from reference TRBV7-2 and TRBJ2-3, is GAGVSQSPSNKVTEKGKDVELRCDPISGHTALYWYRQSLGQGLEFLIYFQGNSAPDKSGLPSDRFSAERTGGSVSTLTIQRTQQEDSAVYLCASRTSGAFTDTQYFGPGTRLTVL.

The chain carries TRBV10-3 and TRBJ1-3; 7 bases map to TRBD1. Germline V gene data show CDR1 as ENHRY and CDR2 as SYGVKD. V gave up 11 bases and J gave up 0 bases; unmatched junction bases: 7. This CDR3 has 14 residues. CDR3 coding DNA: TGTGCCCCGGAGCGGGACAGCTCTGGAAACACCATATATTTT. Residues: CAPERDSSGNTIYF.

In this sample, this clonotype turned up a few times. The rearrangement links TRBV11-3 to TRBJ2-7, with 9 nucleotides matching TRBD2. The length of the CDR3 is 11 residues. Germline CDR1 reads SGHNT; CDR2 reads YENEEA. The trim removed 4 bases at V and 9 bases at J, leaving 1 base unmatched. CDR3 amino acids: CASSSTSGQYF. The CDR3 nucleotides are TGTGCCAGCAGCTCGACTAGCGGGCAGTACTTC. The variable domain in full, with the rest retrieved from reference TRBV11-3 and TRBJ2-7, is EAGVVQSPRYKIIEKKQPVAFWCNPISGHNTLYWYLQNLGQGPELLIRYENEEAVDDSQLPKDRFSAERLKGVDSTLKIQPAELGDSAVYLCASSSTSGQYFGPGTRLTVT.

About this clonotype itself: The germline gene is not matched at one end of the junction; a read error may be the cause. The J gene is TRBJ1-5, the V gene TRBV27; possible D gene TRBD1, 6 bases. The CDR3 spans 19 residues. From germline, CDR1 is MNHEY and CDR2 SMNVEV (reference sequence). Written as DNA, the CDR3 is TGTGCCAGCAGTTTATGGGGAGCGACGGGACACAATAGCGATCAGCCCCAGCATTTT. Translation: CASSLWGATGHNSDQPQHF.

V gene TRBV5-1 combines with J gene TRBJ1-1; 7 bases map to TRBD1. The CDR3 has 15 residues. With 5 bases clipped from V and 0 bases from J, the junction kept 7 bases outside the gene matches. Germline loops: CDR1 SGHRS, CDR2 YFSETQ. The CDR3 region is CASRRGGDLNTEAFF. The CDR3 DNA sequence: TGCGCCAGCAGGAGAGGGGGCGATTTGAACACTGAAGCTTTCTTT. Variable domain in full (rest from reference TRBV5-1 and TRBJ1-1): KAGVTQTPRYLIKTRGQQVTLSCSPISGHRSVSWYQQTPGQGLQFLFEYFSETQRNKGNFPGRFSGRQFSNSRSEMNVSTLELGDSALYLCASRRGGDLNTEAFFGQGTRLTVV.

In nucleotides, the CDR3 is TGTGCCACCCTAGAGAGCAATCAGCCCCAGCATTTT. It translates to CATLESNQPQHF. The chain links TRBV24-1 to TRBJ1-5; D remains unclear. The CDR3 totals 12 residues. Germline V lookup: CDR1 KGHDR, CDR2 SFDVKD. The V end lost 9 bases, the J end lost 1 base, and 6 bases lay between the germline ends.

This sequence joins TRBV5-4 and TRBJ2-7, with TRBD1 matching over 10 bases. Trimming removed 4 bases from V and 4 bases from J; junction bases left unmatched: 8. The CDR3 length is 15 residues. Germline lookup yields CDR1 SGHNT and CDR2 YYREEE (reference sequence). The CDR3 nucleotides read TGTGCCAGCAGCGTTGGACAGGGGGGCGTTTACGAGCAGTACTTC. Translating it yields CASSVGQGGVYEQYF.

This chain connects TRBV30 to TRBJ1-5; D possibly corresponds to TRBD1 (5 bases). Between the trimmed V and J ends, which lost 0 bases and 3 bases, there was a span of 9 bases. CDR3 length: 14 residues. CDR1 and CDR2 from the germline V gene are GTSNPN and SVGIG (reference sequence). CDR3 nucleotides: TGTGCCTGGAGTGTAGACAGCTTCAATCAGCCCCAGCATTTT. Amino acid sequence: CAWSVDSFNQPQHF. The variable domain in full, with the rest retrieved from reference TRBV30 and TRBJ1-5, is SQTIHQWPATLVQPVGSPLSLECTVEGTSNPNLYWYRQAAGRGLQLLFYSVGIGQISSEVPQNLSASRPQDRQFILSSKKLLLSDSGFYLCAWSVDSFNQPQHFGDGTRLSIL.

The chain uses TRBV2 and TRBJ1-3, with 8 nucleotides matching TRBD1. Trimming removed 4 bases from V and 4 bases from J; junction bases left unmatched: 3. Germline CDR1 is SNHLY and CDR2 is FYNNEI. The CDR3 extends over 14 amino acids. CDR3 protein: CASSGQGSGNTIYF. CDR3 bases: TGTGCCAGCAGTGGACAGGGGTCCGGAAACACCATATATTTT.

This clonotype has ten or more counts. V is TRBV2 and J is TRBJ2-5; D remains ambiguous. There are 13 residues in the CDR3. V lost 6 bases and J 1 base, leaving 9 bases between the germline ends. CDR1 SNHLY and CDR2 FYNNEI come from the germline V gene. CDR3 sequence: CASRIRAQETQYF. CDR3 DNA sequence: TGTGCCAGCAGAATCCGGGCCCAAGAGACCCAGTACTTC. The full variable domain, in which reference TRBV2 and TRBJ2-5 provide the parts outside the CDR3, is EPEVTQTPSHQVTQMGQEVILRCVPISNHLYFYWYRQILGQKVEFLVSFYNNEISEKSEIFDDQFSVERPDGSNFTLKIRSTKLEDSAMYFCASRIRAQETQYFGPGTRLLVL.

This chain uses TRBV25-1 with TRBJ2-1; D perhaps matches TRBD2 (5 bases). The CDR3 length is 17 residues. Trimming took 4 bases from V and 9 from J, leaving 25 bases between them. CDR1 is MGHDK and CDR2 is SYGVNS in the germline V gene. The CDR3 DNA sequence: TGTGCCAGCAGTGCTACCCCTCCTAGTCCGAGGCGGGCTGAGCAGTTCTTC. It translates to CASSATPPSPRRAEQFF.

This chain uses TRBV19 with TRBJ1-6, with 8 bases matching TRBD1. CDR3 length: 15 amino acids. Trimming cost V 3 bases and J 10 bases; bases outside gene matches: 8. Germline V lookup: CDR1 LNHDA, CDR2 SQIVND (reference sequence). This CDR3 reads CASSILGTGPSPLHF. CDR3 nucleotide sequence: TGTGCCAGTAGTATCTTGGGGACAGGCCCCTCACCCCTCCACTTT.

CDR3 sequence: CASSYGTGNSYEQYF. The CDR3 nucleotides read TGTGCCAGCAGTTACGGGACAGGGAACTCCTACGAGCAGTACTTC. This chain connects TRBV6-2 or TRBV6-3 to TRBJ2-7; the match to TRBD1 covers 9 bases. The CDR3 spans 15 residues. The germline V gene has CDR1 MNHEY and CDR2 SVGEGT. V was clipped by 2 bases and J by 0 bases; unmatched bases: 2.

V usage is TRBV24-1 and J usage is TRBJ1-1; 9 bases agree with TRBD1. The V gene's germline CDR1 is KGHDR and CDR2 SFDVKD. This CDR3 is built from 15 residues. After removal of 3 bases from V and 3 bases from J, the junction contained 4 bases not matched to a gene. CDR3: CATSDPRTGDTEAFF. CDR3 sequence (DNA): TGTGCCACCAGTGATCCCAGGACAGGGGACACTGAAGCTTTCTTT.